This TCR beta chain was identified during a study of CD8 T cells in ankylosing spondylitis. Quantitative 5'-RACE with molecular barcodes was used to make the TCR beta libraries. TCRdb reanalysed the 5' RACE reads using MiXCR and keeps one entry per CDR3 protein. The sample holds about 160,000 distinct CDR3 sequences, around 18% seen once. This CDR3 is 16 amino acids long. Germline V gene lookup returns CDR1 SGHRS and CDR2 YFSETQ. Trimming cost V 4 bases and J 0 bases; bases outside gene matches: 7. General study points: In ankylosing spondylitis patients, matched synovial fluid reportedly showed significant enrichment of disease-linked clones. Disease-linked clones bore a CD8+ phenotype and were relatively rare in peripheral blood.

This clonotype was found many times. Its specificity is unknown. The sample taken for sequencing was blood, either unsorted or a sorted T cell fraction (not recorded which). This clonotype was sampled from a male donor with ankylosing spondylitis or in good health (not recorded which). The chain employs TRBV5-1 and TRBJ2-3; 8 nucleotides match TRBD1. DNA for the CDR3: TGCGCCAGCAGCGTGGACAGGGCGACTAGCACAGATACGCAGTATTTT. This codes for CASSVDRATSTDTQYF.